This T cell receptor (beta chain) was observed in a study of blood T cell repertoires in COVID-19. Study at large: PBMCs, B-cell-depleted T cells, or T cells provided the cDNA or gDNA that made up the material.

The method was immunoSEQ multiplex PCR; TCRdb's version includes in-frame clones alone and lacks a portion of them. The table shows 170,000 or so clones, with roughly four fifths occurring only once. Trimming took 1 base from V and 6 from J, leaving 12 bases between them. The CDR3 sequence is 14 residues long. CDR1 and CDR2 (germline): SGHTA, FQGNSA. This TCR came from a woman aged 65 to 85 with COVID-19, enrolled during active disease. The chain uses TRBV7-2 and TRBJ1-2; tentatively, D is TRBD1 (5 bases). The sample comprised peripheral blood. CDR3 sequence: CASSLESGTDGYTF. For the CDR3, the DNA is TGTGCCAGCAGCTTAGAATCTGGGACTGATGGCTACACCTTC. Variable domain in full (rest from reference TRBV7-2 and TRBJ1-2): GAGVSQSPSNKVTEKGKDVELRCDPISGHTALYWYRQSLGQGLEFLIYFQGNSAPDKSGLPSDRFSAERTGGSVSTLTIQRTQQEDSAVYLCASSLESGTDGYTFGSGTRLTVV.